This TCR beta chain was sequenced for a study of T cell repertoires in cytomegalovirus infection. About the study: Both a matching HLA type and CMV infection were indicated by public TCR beta signatures. Study outcomes and limitations: Cumulated frequencies of public TCR beta families served to identify carriers of CMV plus the relevant HLA. HLA-C-restricted CMV clonotypes gave the most frequent clonotype in two of eight donors.

The V gene's germline CDR1 is SQVTM and CDR2 ANQGSEA. Trimming cost V 4 bases and J 2 bases, with 12 bases left between them. The CDR3 has 13 amino acids. Comments on this clonotype: Its specificity is not known.

TCRdb re-derived calls from the reads in MiXCR, one entry per CDR3 protein. Of about 230,000 distinct CDR3 sequences listed, about 20% are singletons. This sequence was found in a human donor in good health (CMV status not recorded). Some clones in this sample may be carry-over from other donors' samples. This rearrangement joins TRBV29-1 to TRBJ2-7; D possibly matches TRBD1 or TRBD2 (5 bases each). Sequenced material: CD8+ T cells from PBMCs. As DNA, the CDR3 is TGCAGCGTTGTCCGAGGGGATGCCTACGAGCAGTACTTC. Translation: CSVVRGDAYEQYF.